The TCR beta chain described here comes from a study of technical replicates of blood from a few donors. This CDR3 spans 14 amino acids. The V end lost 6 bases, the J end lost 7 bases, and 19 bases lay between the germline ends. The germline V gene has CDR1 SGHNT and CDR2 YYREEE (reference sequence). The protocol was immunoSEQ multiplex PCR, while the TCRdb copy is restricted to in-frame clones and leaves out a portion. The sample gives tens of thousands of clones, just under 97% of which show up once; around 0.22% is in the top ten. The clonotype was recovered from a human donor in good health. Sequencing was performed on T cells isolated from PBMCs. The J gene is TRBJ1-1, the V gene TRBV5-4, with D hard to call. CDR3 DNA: TGTGCCAGCAATGAGGAGGGAGGCACGGGTGAAGCTTTCTTT. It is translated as CASNEEGGTGEAFF.